This TCR beta chain was obtained from a study of vaccination effects on CD4 cells after COVID-19. Antigen-specific CD4+ T cells were expanded (with viral peptide pools) by the ViraFEST assay ahead of sequencing. Having been cultured for roughly 10 days, the cells underwent CD4+ T cell isolation. Of the BNT162b2 and mRNA-1273 vaccines, participants received two doses of one or the other. Worth noting for this clone: Its target is not known.

Some clones are missing from TCRdb's copy, which holds only in-frame ones; the method was immunoSEQ multiplex PCR. The data hold tens of thousands of clones, with roughly 80% observed a single time. The CDR3 totals 13 residues. Germline values: CDR1 MNHEY, CDR2 SVGAGI. V shed 7 bases and J shed 5 bases, with 14 bases lying between them. This TCR derives from a human donor who received a COVID-19 vaccine. Some clones in this sample may be carry-over from other donors' samples. This specimen consisted of CD4+ T cells from PBMCs cultured with SARS-CoV-2 spike peptides, obtained after COVID-19 vaccination. The chain employs TRBV6-5 and TRBJ1-2; D unresolved. The CDR3 DNA follows: TGTGCCAGCAAAAGGTCCCCCGCTTATGGCTACACCTTC. Residues: CASKRSPAYGYTF.